This T cell receptor (beta chain) stems from a study of blood T cell repertoires in COVID-19. Study at large: Material from acute and convalescent COVID-19 was sourced from the United States, Italy and Spain. Nucleic acid was either cDNA or gDNA, and it came from T cells, B-cell-depleted T cells, or PBMCs.

A single count supports this clone. Seattle patients were enrolled during active infection and followed longitudinally. As processed by the authors: Reference gene primer amplification yielded estimated nucleated cell counts. Generated by immunoSEQ multiplex PCR, the TCRdb table keeps only in-frame clones and is missing some. That table is the source of V, J and clone size, and D and trimming were worked out from the DNA. In the table there are around 120,000 clones, around 89% of which are singletons. From germline, CDR1 is MNHEY and CDR2 SVGAGI. The ends lost 7 bases at V and 5 bases at J; junction bases unmatched: 6. The CDR3 runs 13 residues.

The genes are TRBV6-5 and TRBJ2-3; 7 bases line up with TRBD1. Sequencing used peripheral blood. The TCR sequence derives from an older woman with COVID-19, enrolled during active disease. The CDR3 here is CASKRGRGDTQYF. The CDR3 DNA is TGTGCCAGCAAGAGGGGGCGTGGAGATACGCAGTATTTT.